This TCR beta chain was recorded in a study of blood T cell repertoires in COVID-19. Study-wide background: From T cells, B-cell-depleted T cells, or PBMCs came the material, which was cDNA or gDNA.

TCRdb's copy holds only in-frame clones and misses some; the assay was immunoSEQ multiplex PCR. The table shows 100,000 to 150,000 clones, with 80% to 90% occurring only once. J gave up 4 bases and V 1 base, and 4 bases lay outside the gene matches. Germline loops: CDR1 SEHNR, CDR2 FQNEAQ (reference sequence). The CDR3 covers 16 residues. The participants were between roughly 18 and 89 years old and came from 24 US areas. Participants were placed into cohorts based on the clinical history they reported. Recovered status applied to Cohort 3 donors who had two consecutive negative PCRs. It also applied to those with clearance or with symptom resolution.

The chain couples TRBV7-9 to TRBJ1-5; 10 bases are shared with TRBD1. The TCR was taken from a woman in her forties or fifties who had recovered from COVID-19. Sequencing was performed on PBMCs or T cells enriched from blood (not recorded which). The CDR3 DNA reads TGTGCCAGCAGCTTAGGACAGGGGGCAGTTAATCAGCCCCAGCATTTT. Amino acid sequence: CASSLGQGAVNQPQHF.